This T cell receptor beta chain was documented in a study of response to subunit inactivated influenza vaccine. Study-level points and caveats: A suggestion made by the authors is that each seasonal influenza vaccination recruits few new T cells.

In TCRdb, the RT-PCR reads were re-called with MiXCR into one record per CDR3 protein. The repertoire holds hundreds of thousands of distinct CDR3 sequences, with about a fifth as singletons. This clonotype has a handful of counts. Its antigen is currently unknown. Specimen: PBMCs from blood, collected approximately 20 months after vaccination. This clonotype originated in a man between 50 and 75 years old who received an inactivated influenza vaccine.

DNA for the CDR3: TGTGCCAGCAGCGAGGGCCCTTACAATGAGCAGTTCTTC. It is translated as CASSEGPYNEQFF. This rearrangement joins TRBV11-3 to TRBJ2-1, with D possibly TRBD2 on 5 matching bases. Germline V gene data show CDR1 as SGHNT and CDR2 as YENEEA. The V end lost 5 bases, the J end lost 4 bases, and 9 bases lay between the germline ends. The CDR3 is 13 residues long.